A selection of T cell receptor beta chains follows, all from one sample in a study of CD8 T cells in ankylosing spondylitis. One entry per CDR3 protein, called by TCRdb with MiXCR from the 5' RACE reads. Among under 450,000 distinct CDR3 sequences listed, roughly 15% were seen once. The sample was blood, either unsorted or a sorted T cell fraction (not recorded which). These receptors all stem from a male donor with ankylosing spondylitis. CDR3s include the opening cysteine and the closing phenylalanine or tryptophan. Where a row states a size, it is once, few, many or the class of an expanded clone; other rows omit it.

J: TRBJ1-2
V: TRBV4-1
size: NA
CDR3: CASSQVVGGGYTF

J: TRBJ2-3
V: TRBV20-1
size: NA
CDR3: CSALSAQDTQYF

J: TRBJ1-5
V: TRBV3-1
size: few
CDR3: CASSHSQGGNQPQHF

J: TRBJ1-4
V: TRBV4-2
size: NA
CDR3: CASSQVNEEKLFF

J: TRBJ2-7
V: TRBV12-3/TRBV12-4
size: few
CDR3: CASMARGEQYF

J: TRBJ2-1
V: TRBV24-1
size: few
CDR3: CATSDSTPSYSNEQFF

J: TRBJ1-1
V: TRBV4-1
size: few
CDR3: CASSQDESRTVNTEAFF

J: TRBJ2-7
V: TRBV20-1
size: NA
CDR3: CSAKGLAGEQYF

J: TRBJ2-7
V: TRBV25-1
size: NA
CDR3: CASSEAGGLYEQYF

J: TRBJ2-1
V: TRBV18
size: few
CDR3: CASSPQWTGFNEQFF

J: TRBJ2-1
V: TRBV3-1
size: few
CDR3: CASSQVPRIGGEQFF

J: TRBJ2-7
V: TRBV15
size: NA
CDR3: CATSNSGTLLSEQYF

J: TRBJ1-1
V: TRBV12-3/TRBV12-4
size: many
CDR3: CASSRENTEAFF

J: TRBJ2-1
V: TRBV6-1
size: few
CDR3: CASSDPGVHEQFF

J: TRBJ1-4
V: TRBV12-3/TRBV12-4
size: many
CDR3: CASSLGAFEKLFF

J: TRBJ2-7
V: TRBV7-8
size: NA
CDR3: CASSLGGSGVSYEQYF

J: TRBJ2-2
V: TRBV27
size: few
CDR3: CASGRTRKGTKAGELFF

J: TRBJ1-3
V: TRBV12-3/TRBV12-4
size: few
CDR3: CASSDGVYSGNTIYF

J: TRBJ2-3
V: TRBV5-1
size: many
CDR3: CASSLASGGGTDTQYF

J: TRBJ2-5
V: TRBV7-2
size: few
CDR3: CASSLAQGRETQYF

J: TRBJ2-1
V: TRBV30
size: NA
CDR3: CAWRDLAGTKEQFF

J: TRBJ2-2
V: TRBV29-1
size: few
CDR3: CSVKFNLGLGARGGELFF

J: TRBJ1-5
V: TRBV11-2
size: few
CDR3: CASPMGEGQPQHF

J: TRBJ2-7
V: TRBV3-1
size: NA
CDR3: CASSDSGGGSYEQYF

J: TRBJ1-5
V: TRBV4-1
size: NA
CDR3: CASSHPGTGIAQHF

J: TRBJ1-1
V: TRBV5-1
size: few
CDR3: CASSSLRGQDTEAFF

J: TRBJ1-1
V: TRBV29-1
size: NA
CDR3: CSAAGGSYTEAFF

J: TRBJ2-1
V: TRBV10-3
size: NA
CDR3: CAISEPGQVSYNEQFF

J: TRBJ2-3
V: TRBV20-1
size: NA
CDR3: CSAPELPRDTQYF

J: TRBJ2-7
V: TRBV20-1
size: few
CDR3: CSARPLAGETYEQYF

J: TRBJ2-3
V: TRBV5-1
size: few
CDR3: CASSRVEADTQYF

J: TRBJ2-7
V: TRBV18
size: few
CDR3: CASSPRLAGNYEQYF

J: TRBJ2-7
V: TRBV18
size: few
CDR3: CASSPSGGLSYEQYF

J: TRBJ2-7
V: TRBV25-1
size: few
CDR3: CASSEFSSQGPYEQYF

J: TRBJ2-3
V: TRBV25-1
size: NA
CDR3: CASRNSGGPRTDTQYF

J: TRBJ1-1
V: TRBV3-1
size: few
CDR3: CASSPTPNTEAFF

J: TRBJ1-1
V: TRBV11-2
size: NA
CDR3: CASSLNDGGFESEAFF

J: TRBJ1-1
V: TRBV12-3/TRBV12-4
size: NA
CDR3: CASSLAPPAGREAFF

J: TRBJ2-2
V: TRBV20-1
size: NA
CDR3: CSARDSRHTYTGELFF

J: TRBJ1-1
V: TRBV6-5
size: NA
CDR3: CASSYSSLNTEAFF

J: TRBJ2-3
V: TRBV6-1
size: few
CDR3: CASRTGASGDTQYF

J: TRBJ2-2
V: TRBV7-6
size: few
CDR3: CASSLVGGGPTGELFF

J: TRBJ1-2
V: TRBV6-1
size: few
CDR3: CASRFIQGDYGYTF

J: TRBJ1-1
V: TRBV11-2
size: few
CDR3: CASSPGGGFLREAFF

J: TRBJ2-7
V: TRBV5-1
size: few
CDR3: CASSTGRTFSYEQYF

J: TRBJ2-1
V: TRBV20-1
size: NA
CDR3: CSASEARHNEQFF

J: TRBJ2-5
V: TRBV23-1
size: NA
CDR3: CAGTPSPMADRAQETQYF

J: TRBJ2-3
V: TRBV18
size: NA
CDR3: CASSPRGQGTDTQYF

J: TRBJ1-2
V: TRBV6-5
size: NA
CDR3: CASSSRLLTGDGYTF

J: TRBJ2-2
V: TRBV4-1
size: many
CDR3: CASSQSLGSANTGELFF

J: TRBJ2-1
V: TRBV7-8
size: NA
CDR3: CASSSGGRVDEQFF